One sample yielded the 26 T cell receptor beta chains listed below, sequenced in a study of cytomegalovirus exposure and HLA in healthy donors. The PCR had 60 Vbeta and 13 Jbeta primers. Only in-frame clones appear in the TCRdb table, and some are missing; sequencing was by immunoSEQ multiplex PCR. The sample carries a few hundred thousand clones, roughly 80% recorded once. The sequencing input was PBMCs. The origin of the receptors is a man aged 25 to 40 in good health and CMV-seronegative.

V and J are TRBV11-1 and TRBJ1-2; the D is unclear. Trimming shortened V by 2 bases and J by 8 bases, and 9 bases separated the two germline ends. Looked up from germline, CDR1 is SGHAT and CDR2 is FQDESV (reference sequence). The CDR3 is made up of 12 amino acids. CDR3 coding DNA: TGTGCCAGCAGCTTACGGGGTAACGGCTACACCTTC. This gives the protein CASSLRGNGYTF. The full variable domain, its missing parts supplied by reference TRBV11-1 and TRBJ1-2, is EAEVAQSPRYKITEKSQAVAFWCDPISGHATLYWYRQILGQGPELLVQFQDESVVDDSQLPKDRFSAERLKGVDSTLKIQPAELGDSAMYLCASSLRGNGYTFGSGTRLTVV.

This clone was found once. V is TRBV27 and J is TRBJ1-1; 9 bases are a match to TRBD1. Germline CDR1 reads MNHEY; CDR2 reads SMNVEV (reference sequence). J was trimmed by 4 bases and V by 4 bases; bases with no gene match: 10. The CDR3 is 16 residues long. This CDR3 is CASSSRTGARGTEAFF. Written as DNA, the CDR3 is TGTGCCAGCAGTTCGCGGACAGGGGCCAGGGGCACTGAAGCTTTCTTT.

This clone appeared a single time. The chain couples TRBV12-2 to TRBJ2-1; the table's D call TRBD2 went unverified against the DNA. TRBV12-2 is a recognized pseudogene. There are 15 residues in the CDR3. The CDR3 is CASRLAQRVDNEQFF. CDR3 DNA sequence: TGTGCAAGTCGCTTAGCGCAACGGGTCGACAATGAGCAGTTCTTC.

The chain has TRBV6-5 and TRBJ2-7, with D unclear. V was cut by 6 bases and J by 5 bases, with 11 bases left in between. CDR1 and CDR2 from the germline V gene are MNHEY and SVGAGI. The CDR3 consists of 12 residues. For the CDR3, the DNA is TGTGCCAGCAGAGCTTGGCTAGACGAGCAGTACTTC. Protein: CASRAWLDEQYF.

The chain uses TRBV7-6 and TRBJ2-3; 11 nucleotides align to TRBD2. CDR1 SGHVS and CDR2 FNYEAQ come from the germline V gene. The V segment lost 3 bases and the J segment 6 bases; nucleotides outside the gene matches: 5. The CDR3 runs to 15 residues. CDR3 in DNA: TGTGCCAGCAGCTTTAGCGGGGGGGCCTGGGATACGCAGTATTTT. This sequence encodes CASSFSGGAWDTQYF.

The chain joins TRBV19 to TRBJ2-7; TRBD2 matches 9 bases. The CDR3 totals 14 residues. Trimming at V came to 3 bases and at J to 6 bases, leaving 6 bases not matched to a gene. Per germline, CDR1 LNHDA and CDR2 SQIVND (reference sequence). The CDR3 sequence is CASSIGASGAEQYF. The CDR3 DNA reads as TGTGCCAGTAGTATCGGGGCTAGCGGGGCCGAGCAGTACTTC.

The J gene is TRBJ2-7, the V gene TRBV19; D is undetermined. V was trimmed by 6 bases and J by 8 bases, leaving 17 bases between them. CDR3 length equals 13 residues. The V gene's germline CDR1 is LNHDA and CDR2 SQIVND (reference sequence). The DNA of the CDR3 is TGTGCCAGTAGGGAGACTCCAAGTACGCAGCAGTACTTC. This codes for CASRETPSTQQYF.

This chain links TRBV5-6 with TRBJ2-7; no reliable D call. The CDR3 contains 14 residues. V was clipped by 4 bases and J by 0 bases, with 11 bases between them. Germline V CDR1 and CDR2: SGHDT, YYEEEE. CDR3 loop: CASSPGGSSYEQYF. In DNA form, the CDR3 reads TGTGCCAGCAGCCCCGGCGGTAGCTCCTACGAGCAGTACTTC.

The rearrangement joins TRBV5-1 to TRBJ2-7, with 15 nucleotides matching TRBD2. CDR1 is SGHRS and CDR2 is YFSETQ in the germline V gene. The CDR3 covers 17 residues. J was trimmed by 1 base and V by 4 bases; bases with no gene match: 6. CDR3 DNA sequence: TGCGCCAGCAGCCCGGGGACTAGCGGGGGGCGGTCCTACGAGCAGTACTTC. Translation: CASSPGTSGGRSYEQYF.

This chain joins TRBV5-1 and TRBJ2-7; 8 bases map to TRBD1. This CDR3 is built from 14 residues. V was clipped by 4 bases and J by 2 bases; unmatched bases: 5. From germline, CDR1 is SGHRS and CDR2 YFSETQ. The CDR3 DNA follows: TGCGCCAGCAGCCGGGGACAGGACCCCTACGAGCAGTACTTC. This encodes CASSRGQDPYEQYF.

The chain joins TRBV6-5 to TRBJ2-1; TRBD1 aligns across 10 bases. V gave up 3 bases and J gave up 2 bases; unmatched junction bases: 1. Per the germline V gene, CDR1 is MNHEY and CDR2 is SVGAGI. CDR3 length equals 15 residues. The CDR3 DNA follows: TGTGCCAGCAGTTATGGGACAGGGGCCTACAATGAGCAGTTCTTC. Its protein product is CASSYGTGAYNEQFF.

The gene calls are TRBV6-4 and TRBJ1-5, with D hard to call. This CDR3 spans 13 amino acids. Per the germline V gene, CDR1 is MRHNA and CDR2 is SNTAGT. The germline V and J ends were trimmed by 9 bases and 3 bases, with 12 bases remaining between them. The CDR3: CASADSPNQPQHF. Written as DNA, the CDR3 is TGTGCCAGTGCGGACTCGCCCAATCAGCCCCAGCATTTT.

Here the CDR3 reads CASDGKGLSTDTQYF. The DNA of the CDR3 is TGTGCCAGCGACGGAAAGGGACTGAGCACAGATACGCAGTATTTT. The chain employs TRBV2 and TRBJ2-3; a possible D gene is TRBD2 (6 bases). This CDR3 comprises 15 residues. Germline values: CDR1 SNHLY, CDR2 FYNNEI. The V and J ends lost 8 bases and 0 bases respectively, with 15 bases between them. Combining the CDR3 with reference TRBV2 and TRBJ2-3 gives the whole variable domain EPEVTQTPSHQVTQMGQEVILRCVPISNHLYFYWYRQILGQKVEFLVSFYNNEISEKSEIFDDQFSVERPDGSNFTLKIRSTKLEDSAMYFCASDGKGLSTDTQYFGPGTRLTVL.

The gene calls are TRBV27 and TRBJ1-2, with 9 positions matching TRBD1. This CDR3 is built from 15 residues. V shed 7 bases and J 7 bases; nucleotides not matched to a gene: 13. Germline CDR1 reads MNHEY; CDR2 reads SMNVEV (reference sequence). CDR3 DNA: TGTGCCAGCACGAATACCGGGACAGGGTTGTTTGGCTACACCTTC. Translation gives CASTNTGTGLFGYTF.

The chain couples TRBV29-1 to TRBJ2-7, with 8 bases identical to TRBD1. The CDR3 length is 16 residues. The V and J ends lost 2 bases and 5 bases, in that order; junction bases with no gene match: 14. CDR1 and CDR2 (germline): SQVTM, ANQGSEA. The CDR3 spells CSVEKGQGAYGDEQYF. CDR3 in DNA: TGCAGCGTTGAAAAAGGACAGGGTGCCTATGGGGACGAGCAGTACTTC.

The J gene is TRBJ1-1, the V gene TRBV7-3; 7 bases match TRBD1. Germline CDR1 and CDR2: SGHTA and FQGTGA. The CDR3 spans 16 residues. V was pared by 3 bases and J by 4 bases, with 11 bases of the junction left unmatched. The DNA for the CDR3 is TGTGCCAGCAGCTTGGGCCCCGGGACAGTGGGCACTGAAGCTTTCTTT. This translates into CASSLGPGTVGTEAFF.

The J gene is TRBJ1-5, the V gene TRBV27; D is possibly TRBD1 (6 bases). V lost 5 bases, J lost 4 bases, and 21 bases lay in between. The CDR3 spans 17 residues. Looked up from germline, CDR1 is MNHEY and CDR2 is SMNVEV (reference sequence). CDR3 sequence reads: CASSPRTVLQINQPQHF. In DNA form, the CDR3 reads TGTGCCAGCAGTCCGCGGACAGTTCTCCAAATAAATCAGCCCCAGCATTTT.

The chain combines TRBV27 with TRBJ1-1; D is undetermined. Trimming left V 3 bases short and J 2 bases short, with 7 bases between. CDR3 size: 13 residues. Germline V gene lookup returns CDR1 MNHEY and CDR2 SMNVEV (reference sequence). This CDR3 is CASSLRRNTEAFF. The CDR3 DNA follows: TGTGCCAGCAGTTTGCGGCGTAACACTGAAGCTTTCTTT.

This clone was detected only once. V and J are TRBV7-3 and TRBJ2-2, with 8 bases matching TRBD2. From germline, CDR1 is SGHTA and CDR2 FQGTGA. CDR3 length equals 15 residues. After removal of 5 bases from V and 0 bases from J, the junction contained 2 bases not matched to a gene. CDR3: CASSPGLANTGELFF. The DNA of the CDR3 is TGTGCCAGCAGCCCGGGACTAGCGAACACCGGGGAGCTGTTTTTT.

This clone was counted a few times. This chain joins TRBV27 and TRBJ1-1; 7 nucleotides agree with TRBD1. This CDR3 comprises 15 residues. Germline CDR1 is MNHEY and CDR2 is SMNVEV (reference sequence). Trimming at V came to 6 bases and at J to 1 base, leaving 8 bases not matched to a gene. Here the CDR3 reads CASRGQLRRNTEAFF. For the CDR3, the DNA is TGTGCCAGCAGGGGACAGCTTAGGAGGAACACTGAAGCTTTCTTT.

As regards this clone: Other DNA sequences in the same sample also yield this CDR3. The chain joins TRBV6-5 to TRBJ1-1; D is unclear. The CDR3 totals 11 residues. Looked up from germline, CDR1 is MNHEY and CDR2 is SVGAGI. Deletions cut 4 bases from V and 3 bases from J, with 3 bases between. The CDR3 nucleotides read TGTGCCAGCAGTTCATACACTGAAGCTTTCTTT. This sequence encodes CASSSYTEAFF.

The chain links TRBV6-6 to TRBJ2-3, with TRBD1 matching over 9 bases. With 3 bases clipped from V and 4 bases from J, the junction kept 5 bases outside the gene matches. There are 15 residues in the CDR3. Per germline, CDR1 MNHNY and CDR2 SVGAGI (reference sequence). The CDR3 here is CASSYPTGGSDTQYF. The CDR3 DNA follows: TGTGCCAGCAGTTATCCGACAGGGGGATCAGATACGCAGTATTTT.

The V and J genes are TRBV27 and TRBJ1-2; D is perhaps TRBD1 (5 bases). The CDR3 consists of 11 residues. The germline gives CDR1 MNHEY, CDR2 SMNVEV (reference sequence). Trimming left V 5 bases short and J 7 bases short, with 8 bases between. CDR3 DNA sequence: TGTGCCAGCAGTCACGGGGGTGGCTACACCTTC. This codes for CASSHGGGYTF.

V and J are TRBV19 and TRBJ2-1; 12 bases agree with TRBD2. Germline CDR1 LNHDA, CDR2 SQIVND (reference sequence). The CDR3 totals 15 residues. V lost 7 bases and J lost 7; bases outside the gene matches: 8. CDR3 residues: CASTRTSGVRNEQFF. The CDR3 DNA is TGTGCCAGTACCCGGACTAGCGGGGTTAGGAATGAGCAGTTCTTC.

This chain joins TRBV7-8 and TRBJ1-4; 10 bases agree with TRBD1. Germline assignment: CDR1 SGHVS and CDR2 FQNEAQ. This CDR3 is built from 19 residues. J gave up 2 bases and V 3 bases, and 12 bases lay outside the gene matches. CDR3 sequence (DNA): TGTGCCAGCAGCTTTCCCCCAGGGGACAGGGGAGCCACTAATGAAAAACTGTTTTTT. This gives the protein CASSFPPGDRGATNEKLFF.

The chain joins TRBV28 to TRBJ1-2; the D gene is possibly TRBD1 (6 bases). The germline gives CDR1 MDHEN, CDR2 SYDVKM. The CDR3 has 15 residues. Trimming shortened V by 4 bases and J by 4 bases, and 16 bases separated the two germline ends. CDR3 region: CASSSTAGEGYGYTF. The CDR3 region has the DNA TGTGCCAGCAGTTCCACGGCAGGGGAGGGCTATGGCTACACCTTC.